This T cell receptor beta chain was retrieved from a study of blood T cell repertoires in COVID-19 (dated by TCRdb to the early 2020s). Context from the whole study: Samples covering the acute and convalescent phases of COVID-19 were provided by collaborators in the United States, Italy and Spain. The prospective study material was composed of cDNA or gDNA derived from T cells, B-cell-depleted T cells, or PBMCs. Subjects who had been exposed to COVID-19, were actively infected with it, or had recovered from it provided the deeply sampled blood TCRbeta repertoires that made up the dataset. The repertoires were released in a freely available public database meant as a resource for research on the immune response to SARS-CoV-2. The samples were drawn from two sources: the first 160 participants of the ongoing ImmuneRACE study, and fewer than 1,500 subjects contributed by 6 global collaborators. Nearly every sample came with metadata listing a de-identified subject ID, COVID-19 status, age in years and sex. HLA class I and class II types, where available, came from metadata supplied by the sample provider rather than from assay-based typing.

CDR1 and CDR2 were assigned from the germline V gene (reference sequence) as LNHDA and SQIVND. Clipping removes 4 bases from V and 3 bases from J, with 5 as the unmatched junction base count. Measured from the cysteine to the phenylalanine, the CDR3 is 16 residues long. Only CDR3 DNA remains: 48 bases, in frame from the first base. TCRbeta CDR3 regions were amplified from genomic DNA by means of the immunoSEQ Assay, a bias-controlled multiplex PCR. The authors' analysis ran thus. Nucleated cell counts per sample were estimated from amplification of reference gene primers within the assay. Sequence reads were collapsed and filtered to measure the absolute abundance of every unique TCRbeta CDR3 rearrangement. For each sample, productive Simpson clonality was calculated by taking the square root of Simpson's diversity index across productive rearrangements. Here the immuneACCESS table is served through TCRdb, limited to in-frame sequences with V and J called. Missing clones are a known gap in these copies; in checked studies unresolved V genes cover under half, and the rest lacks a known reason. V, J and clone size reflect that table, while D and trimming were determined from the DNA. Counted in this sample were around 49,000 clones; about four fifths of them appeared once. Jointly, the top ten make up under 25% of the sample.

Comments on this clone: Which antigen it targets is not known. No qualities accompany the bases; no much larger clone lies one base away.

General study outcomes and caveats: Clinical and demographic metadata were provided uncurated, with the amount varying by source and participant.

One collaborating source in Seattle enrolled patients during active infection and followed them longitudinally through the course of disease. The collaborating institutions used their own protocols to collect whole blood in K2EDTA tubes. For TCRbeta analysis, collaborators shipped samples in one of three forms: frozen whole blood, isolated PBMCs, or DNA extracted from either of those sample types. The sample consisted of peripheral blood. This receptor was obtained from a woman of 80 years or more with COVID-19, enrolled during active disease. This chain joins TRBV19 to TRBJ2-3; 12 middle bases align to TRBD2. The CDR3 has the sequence CASSTLTSGSTDTQYF. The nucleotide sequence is TGTGCCAGTAGTACCCTGACTAGCGGGAGTACAGATACGCAGTATTTT.